Described below is a single T cell receptor beta chain sequence and its context. CDR3 length: 12 amino acids. With 5 bases removed from V and 5 bases from J, the gap between germline ends came to 7 bases. Per the germline V gene, CDR1 is LNHNV and CDR2 is YYDKDF (reference sequence). Per the study methods: Nucleated cell counts were estimated from reference gene primer amplification. Profiled with immunoSEQ multiplex PCR; TCRdb holds only in-frame clones, not every one. V, J and clone size were drawn from that table, and D and trimming were deduced from the DNA. The data hold almost 55,000 clones, with 80% to 85% observed a single time. The record originates from a study of blood T cell repertoires in COVID-19. Study summary: The samples span acute and convalescent COVID-19 from the United States, Italy and Spain. PBMCs, B-cell-depleted T cells, or T cells were the source of the cDNA or gDNA that made up the material.

This sequence joins TRBV15 and TRBJ2-1; D remains ambiguous. The sequence came from a man in his fifties or sixties with acute or convalescent COVID-19. The sequenced sample consisted of peripheral blood. The CDR3 region is CATSVTDNEQFF. In DNA, the CDR3 is TGTGCCACCAGCGTAACGGACAATGAGCAGTTCTTC.